One and the same sample provided the 29 T cell receptor beta chains below, sequenced in a study of regulatory T cells in long-lasting Graves disease. Time point denoted: newly diagnosed GD, antithyroid drugs for less than 3 months. Construction of the TCR library relied on RNA isolated from PBMCs. With iRepertoire HTBI primers and Arm-PCR of CDR3 regions, TCR beta libraries were built. Each CDR3 protein gets one entry after TCRdb re-called the multiplex PCR reads with MiXCR. The sample has 250,000 to 400,000 distinct CDR3 sequences, 18% seen once; the top ten hold approximately 35%. The starting material was peripheral blood mononuclear cells (PBMCs), obtained at new diagnosis, from a patient treated with antithyroid drugs. These receptors all stem from a female donor with Graves disease.

This clonotype came up many times. This chain links TRBV6-1 with TRBJ2-5; 8 bases line up with TRBD1. This CDR3 contains 13 residues. J was trimmed by 14 bases and V by 6 bases; bases with no gene match: 14. The V gene's germline CDR1 is MNHNS and CDR2 SASEGT. The CDR3 bases are TGTGCCAGCAGAGACAGGGGTTCCCTCTTTGGTTACTTC. Encoded protein: CASRDRGSLFGYF.

This clonotype was detected many times. This chain links TRBV7-9 with TRBJ1-2; D gene uncertain. The germline V and J ends were trimmed by 4 bases and 7 bases, with 10 bases remaining between them. This CDR3 spans 12 amino acids. The V gene's germline CDR1 is SEHNR and CDR2 FQNEAQ (reference sequence). The chain's CDR3 is CASSSTVGGYTF. CDR3 DNA sequence: TGTGCCAGCAGCTCAACGGTGGGTGGCTACACCTTC.

Ten or more counts support this clonotype. The chain joins TRBV27 to TRBJ2-1; D gene uncertain. V lost 3 bases and J 5 bases, leaving 8 bases between the germline ends. The germline gives CDR1 MNHEY, CDR2 SMNVEV (reference sequence). The CDR3 totals 13 residues. The CDR3 here is CASSLVDDNEQFF. CDR3 DNA sequence: TGTGCCAGCAGTTTGGTGGACGACAATGAGCAGTTCTTC.

This clonotype was counted at least ten times. The gene calls are TRBV28 and TRBJ1-2; D unclear. Trimming shortened V by 3 bases and J by 4 bases, and 6 bases separated the two germline ends. Germline CDR1 reads MDHEN; CDR2 reads SYDVKM. The CDR3 consists of 12 residues. The CDR3 sequence: CASSFPSYGYTF. CDR3 sequence (DNA): TGTGCCAGCAGTTTTCCCTCCTATGGCTACACCTTC.

A remark on this clonotype: This clone may be a read error of a much larger clone one base away. This chain joins TRBV12-3 or TRBV12-4 and TRBJ2-1; perhaps D is TRBD1 or TRBD2 (6 bases each). This CDR3 is built from 15 residues. CDR3 sequence reads: CASSEWGADNNKQFF. The CDR3 DNA is TGTGCCAGCAGTGAATGGGGGGCCGACAACAATAAGCAGTTCTTC.

Worth noting for this clonotype: A much larger clone differs by one base, so this may be a read error. The rearrangement uses TRBV7-6 and TRBJ2-3; D uncertain. CDR3 length: 15 amino acids. Germline-derived CDR1 and CDR2 are SGHVS and FNYEAQ. This CDR3 reads CVSSLSGDETDTQYF. CDR3 sequence (DNA): TGTGTCAGCAGCTTGAGTGGGGATGAGACAGATACGCAGTATTTT.

This clonotype came up a few times. This may come from a read error, since a much larger clone is one base off. This chain links TRBV20-1 with TRBJ1-1, with TRBD1 matching 9 bases. V shed 2 bases, J shed 4 bases, and the junction held 2 bases outside the gene matches. Germline assignment: CDR1 DFQATT and CDR2 SNEGSKA (reference sequence). This CDR3 comprises 13 residues. The CDR3 DNA is TGCAGTGCTAGACTGACAGGGGGCACTGAAGCTTTCTTT. It is translated as CSARLTGGTEAFF.

At least ten counts were recorded for this clonotype. CDR3 residues: CASSLSPTNPSQYF. CDR3 coding DNA: TGTGCCAGCAGTTTATCCCCTACCAATCCTTCGCAGTATTTT. The V call is TRBV12-3 or TRBV12-4, the J call TRBJ2-3; D is uncertain. V was pared by 2 bases and J by 10 bases, with 16 bases between. The length of the CDR3 is 14 residues.

This clonotype was counted at least ten times. This chain connects TRBV4-2 to TRBJ2-7; D unresolved. Trimming cost V 0 bases and J 5 bases, with 17 bases left between them. CDR1 LGHNA and CDR2 YNFKEQ come from the germline V gene. The CDR3 extends over 16 amino acids. Written as DNA, the CDR3 is TGTGCCAGCAGCCAAGATTACGTCTTAGCCGTCGACGAGCAGTACTTC. It is translated as CASSQDYVLAVDEQYF.

In this sample, this clonotype turned up many times. The chain carries TRBV3-1 and TRBJ2-1, with D perhaps assigned TRBD1 or TRBD2 (7 bases each). CDR1 LGHDT and CDR2 YNNKEL come from the germline V gene (reference sequence). CDR3 length: 17 residues. V shed 4 bases and J shed 9 bases, with 25 bases lying between them. The CDR3 here is CASSRRGGGSAWVEQFF. The CDR3 nucleotides are TGTGCCAGCAGCCGCAGGGGGGGCGGGAGTGCCTGGGTTGAGCAGTTCTTC.

The chain has TRBV2 and TRBJ2-1; TRBD2 is a possible D gene (5 bases). This CDR3 is 16 amino acids long. V shed 4 bases and J shed 1 base, with 14 bases lying between them. The germline gives CDR1 SNHLY, CDR2 FYNNEI. CDR3 sequence: CASSGRNGVSYNEQFF. CDR3 nucleotides: TGTGCCAGCAGTGGGAGGAACGGGGTTTCCTACAATGAGCAGTTCTTC.

This clonotype was counted many times. The CDR3 sequence is CASRESGRAGRETQYF. In DNA form, the CDR3 reads TGTGCCAGCAGGGAAAGCGGGAGGGCCGGTAGGGAGACCCAGTACTTC. The chain uses TRBV12-3 or TRBV12-4 and TRBJ2-5, with 10 bases fitting TRBD2. The junction had 12 bases not matched to a gene; V was cut back by 6 bases and J by 5 bases. This CDR3 is 16 amino acids long.

This clonotype occurred many times. The gene calls are TRBV2 and TRBJ2-7, with 12 nucleotides matching TRBD2. V was pared by 6 bases and J by 3 bases, with 9 bases of the junction left unmatched. The CDR3 totals 16 residues. CDR1 SNHLY and CDR2 FYNNEI come from the germline V gene. CDR3 region: CASREQTSGGLYEQYF. CDR3 nucleotide sequence: TGTGCCAGCAGAGAACAGACTAGCGGGGGCCTCTACGAGCAGTACTTC. The full variable domain, completed using reference TRBV2 and TRBJ2-7, is EPEVTQTPSHQVTQMGQEVILRCVPISNHLYFYWYRQILGQKVEFLVSFYNNEISEKSEIFDDQFSVERPDGSNFTLKIRSTKLEDSAMYFCASREQTSGGLYEQYFGPGTRLTVT.

Here the CDR3 reads CASSTDRGGYEQYF. CDR3 coding DNA: TGTGCCAGTAGTACGGATCGTGGGGGATACGAGCAGTACTTC. The V gene is TRBV19, the J gene TRBJ2-7; D tentatively reads TRBD1 or TRBD2 (5 bases each). Germline CDR1 LNHDA, CDR2 SQIVND (reference sequence). The CDR3 has 14 residues. Trimming shortened V by 4 bases and J by 4 bases, and 14 bases separated the two germline ends.

This clonotype appeared many times. This rearrangement joins TRBV28 to TRBJ2-1; 12 bases map to TRBD2. Germline V gene lookup returns CDR1 MDHEN and CDR2 SYDVKM. J gave up 4 bases and V 5 bases, and 9 bases lay outside the gene matches. The CDR3 has 17 amino acids. DNA of the CDR3: TGTGCCAGCAGTGAAACCGGGACTAGCGGGCGATACAATGAGCAGTTCTTC. Translating gives CASSETGTSGRYNEQFF.

Comments on this clonotype: Just one base apart from a much larger clone, this may be a read error. The chain employs TRBV6-1 and TRBJ2-2; D ambiguous. The CDR3 consists of 14 residues. The germline gives CDR1 MNHNS, CDR2 SASEGT. Trimming removed 8 bases from V and 0 bases from J, with 10 bases in between. This CDR3 reads CASDEVPNTGELFF. As DNA, the CDR3 is TGTGCCAGCGACGAGGTTCCGAACACCGGGGAGCTGTTTTTT.

This chain connects TRBV10-3 to TRBJ1-5, with unresolved D. This CDR3 has 15 residues. Trimming removed 0 bases from V and 4 bases from J, with 10 bases in between. Germline CDR1 reads ENHRY; CDR2 reads SYGVKD. CDR3 coding DNA: TGTGCCATCAGTGAGTCAGTAGGGATGAATCAGCCCCAGCATTTT. Translating it yields CAISESVGMNQPQHF.

This clonotype came up a few times. The chain recombines TRBV24-1 with TRBJ2-7; D is unresolved. Germline V gene lookup returns CDR1 KGHDR and CDR2 SFDVKD. Trimming took 5 bases from V and 6 from J, leaving 7 bases between them. This CDR3 spans 11 amino acids. In DNA form, the CDR3 reads TGTGCCACCAGTGCCAAGGGCGAGCAGTACTTC. This sequence encodes CATSAKGEQYF.

In its sample, this clonotype was seen many times. CDR3 in amino acids: CASSRTTSGSLSHRDTQYF. The CDR3 DNA sequence: TGTGCCAGCAGCCGGACGACTAGCGGGAGTTTATCACACAGAGATACGCAGTATTTT. The gene calls are TRBV7-9 and TRBJ2-3, with 12 bases lining up with TRBD2. Germline loops: CDR1 SEHNR, CDR2 FQNEAQ (reference sequence). V lost 5 bases, J lost 5 bases, and 17 bases stayed unmatched. CDR3 length: 19 amino acids.

The rearrangement joins TRBV18 to TRBJ2-7; D not certain. V was trimmed by 2 bases and J by 8 bases, leaving 10 bases between them. This CDR3 is built from 12 residues. The germline gives CDR1 KGHSH, CDR2 LQKENI. CDR3 residues: CASSPGERQQYF. The DNA for the CDR3 is TGTGCCAGCTCACCAGGGGAACGGCAGCAGTACTTC.

This clonotype was observed at least ten times. Its ends do not fully match the called genes, so a read error is possible. The chain carries TRBV5-1 and TRBJ1-5; 8 bases match TRBD1. The CDR3 length is 16 residues. Germline lookup yields CDR1 SGHRS and CDR2 YFSETQ. The CDR3 loop reads CASSLGTGGGNQPQHF. For the CDR3, the DNA is TGTGCCAGCAGCTTGGGAACAGGGGGAGGCAATCAGCCCCAGCATTTT.

In its sample, this clonotype was seen many times. This chain links TRBV7-9 with TRBJ2-3; D remains unclear. The CDR3 runs to 16 residues. Deletions cut 8 bases from V and 1 base from J, with 19 bases between. CDR1 and CDR2 from the germline V gene are SEHNR and FQNEAQ (reference sequence). The CDR3 bases are TGTGCCAGCTCCCACTGGGATAGGCTTGGCACAGATACGCAGTATTTT. It yields the protein CASSHWDRLGTDTQYF.

V usage is TRBV5-5 and J usage is TRBJ2-7; the D is unclear. The CDR3 loop spans 14 amino acids. CDR1 and CDR2 (germline): SGHKS, YYEKEE (reference sequence). V lost 5 bases, J lost 0 bases, and 12 bases lay in between. In nucleotides, the CDR3 is TGTGCCAGCAGTCTAGATCCTCTCTCCTACGAGCAGTACTTC. Encoded protein: CASSLDPLSYEQYF.

This clonotype showed up many times. CDR3 in DNA: TGCAGTGCTAGAGGGCAGACGAACACTGAAGCTTTCTTT. It codes for CSARGQTNTEAFF. The chain has TRBV20-1 and TRBJ1-1, with D hard to call. Trimming took 1 base from V and 1 from J, leaving 7 bases between them. Germline assignment: CDR1 DFQATT and CDR2 SNEGSKA (reference sequence). The CDR3 is made up of 13 amino acids.

This clonotype has a count of ten or more. The J gene is TRBJ2-2, the V gene TRBV11-2; either TRBD1 or TRBD2 may fit D (5 bases each). Germline V gives CDR1 SGHAT, CDR2 FQNNGV. The CDR3 is 15 amino acids. V lost 5 bases, J lost 8 bases, and 18 bases lay in between. The CDR3 region has the DNA TGTGCCAGCAGCAACAAAGGGACGGGCCCGGGGGAGCTGTTTTTT. This codes for CASSNKGTGPGELFF.

This clonotype was seen at least ten times. The chain has TRBV9 and TRBJ2-7; no definite D call. This CDR3 spans 14 amino acids. Trimming took 4 bases from V and 0 from J, leaving 11 bases between them. Germline V CDR1 and CDR2: SGDLS, YYNGEE. The CDR3 DNA follows: TGTGCCAGCAGCCCCCGAAGTCACTCCTACGAGCAGTACTTC. The encoded protein is CASSPRSHSYEQYF.

This chain joins TRBV19 and TRBJ1-4, with 9 bases that match TRBD1. This CDR3 comprises 15 residues. Germline V gene lookup returns CDR1 LNHDA and CDR2 SQIVND (reference sequence). With V trimmed by 4 bases and J by 8 bases, 8 bases remained unmatched. This CDR3 is CASSTGTGWFEKLFF. The CDR3 nucleotides read TGTGCCAGTAGTACCGGGACAGGGTGGTTCGAAAAACTGTTTTTT.

The table lists this clonotype with a few counts. This chain links TRBV19 with TRBJ2-3, with D maybe TRBD1 (6 bases). The germline V gene has CDR1 LNHDA and CDR2 SQIVND (reference sequence). The CDR3 is 14 amino acids. V lost 6 bases to trimming and J lost 7 bases, with 17 bases between them. The CDR3 region is CASRTQGPGNTQYF. The CDR3 DNA reads TGTGCCAGTAGAACACAGGGACCGGGGAATACGCAGTATTTT.

This clonotype was picked up a small number of times. This rearrangement joins TRBV7-9 to TRBJ2-2, with TRBD2 matching 15 bases. V lost 6 bases, J lost 4 bases, and 9 bases stayed unmatched. The length of the CDR3 is 18 residues. Germline CDR1 is SEHNR and CDR2 is FQNEAQ (reference sequence). The CDR3 coding sequence is TGTGCCAGCAGGCCGGGACTAGCGGGAGGAGACAGCACCGGGGAGCTGTTTTTT. Protein product: CASRPGLAGGDSTGELFF.